These 17 T cell receptor beta chains originate from one sample sequenced in a study of blood T cell repertoires in COVID-19. Generated by immunoSEQ multiplex PCR, the TCRdb table keeps only in-frame clones and is missing some. The sample holds about 260,000 clones; roughly 86% are singletons and the top ten take 2% to 2.5%. Sequencing was carried out using PBMCs or T cells enriched from blood (not recorded which). The source is a woman between 45 and 65 years old who had recovered from COVID-19.

The V call is TRBV7-3, the J call TRBJ2-1; possibly TRBD1 for D (5 bases). Germline loops: CDR1 SGHTA, CDR2 FQGTGA. This CDR3 is built from 15 residues. V shed 1 base and J shed 0 bases, with 7 bases lying between them. The CDR3 protein is CASSLMGLSYNEQFF. The CDR3, as DNA: TGTGCCAGCAGCTTAATGGGGCTCTCCTACAATGAGCAGTTCTTC. Full variable domain (rest looked up from reference TRBV7-3 and TRBJ2-1): GAGVSQTPSNKVTEKGKYVELRCDPISGHTALYWYRQSLGQGPEFLIYFQGTGAADDSGLPNDRFFAVRPEGSVSTLKIQRTERGDSAVYLCASSLMGLSYNEQFFGPGTRLTVL.

The CDR3 DNA reads TGTGCCACCGTAAGGACAGCAACTAATGAAAAACTGTTTTTT. This codes for CATVRTATNEKLFF. V and J are TRBV6-5 and TRBJ1-4; possible D gene TRBD1, 6 bases. The germline V gene encodes CDR1 MNHEY and CDR2 SVGAGI. Trimming removed 10 bases from V and 0 bases from J, with 12 bases in between. CDR3 length: 14 residues.

The V and J genes are TRBV4-3 and TRBJ1-1, with TRBD1 as a possible D gene (5 bases). Trimming pared 0 bases from V and 6 bases from J, leaving 8 bases between. The length of the CDR3 is 13 residues. Per germline, CDR1 LGHNA and CDR2 YSLEER. The CDR3 coding sequence is TGCGCCAGCAGCCAAGACTGGGGGGCTGAAGCTTTCTTT. It translates to CASSQDWGAEAFF.

V is TRBV7-2 and J is TRBJ1-4; 7 bases map to TRBD1. After removal of 0 bases from V and 7 bases from J, the junction contained 5 bases not matched to a gene. This CDR3 comprises 15 residues. Germline CDR1 and CDR2: SGHTA and FQGNSA. The CDR3 region has the DNA TGTGCCAGCAGCTTAGCGCAGGGGGGTGCTGAAAAACTGTTTTTT. Its protein is CASSLAQGGAEKLFF.

The V call is TRBV30, the J call TRBJ1-5, with unresolved D. CDR1 is GTSNPN and CDR2 is SVGIG in the germline V gene (reference sequence). This CDR3 has 14 residues. V was trimmed by 0 bases and J by 3 bases, leaving 9 bases between them. The CDR3 protein is CAWSVSLSNQPQHF. DNA for the CDR3: TGTGCCTGGAGTGTAAGCCTGTCCAATCAGCCCCAGCATTTT.

This clone was seen a single time. For the CDR3, the DNA is TGTGCCAGTTCCGGACAGGGGGCTTCTCAGCCCCAGCATTTT. This gives the protein CASSGQGASQPQHF. V is TRBV6-5 and J is TRBJ1-5, with 11 bases lining up with TRBD1. The junction had 7 bases not matched to a gene; V was cut back by 9 bases and J by 6 bases. CDR3 length: 14 amino acids. Germline CDR1 is MNHEY and CDR2 is SVGAGI.

This clone was found a few times. The chain uses TRBV14 and TRBJ2-7; D is undetermined. Germline CDR1 reads SGHDN; CDR2 reads FVKESK. The CDR3 loop spans 12 amino acids. V dropped 1 base and J dropped 3 bases, with 4 bases sitting between them. CDR3 in DNA: TGTGCCAGCAGCCAAGTCGGCTACGAGCAGTACTTC. Translated: CASSQVGYEQYF.

The rearrangement links TRBV11-2 to TRBJ2-6, with 12 bases aligning to TRBD1. The CDR3 has 19 residues. After removal of 3 bases from V and 3 bases from J, the junction contained 9 bases not matched to a gene. Germline CDR1 reads SGHAT; CDR2 reads FQNNGV. The CDR3 loop reads CASSLTSGTGGGGANVLTF. The CDR3 bases are TGTGCCAGCAGCTTGACCTCCGGGACAGGGGGCGGTGGGGCCAACGTCCTGACTTTC.

The chain recombines TRBV4-1 with TRBJ1-3; weak D call: TRBD1 (5 bases). CDR3 length: 15 residues. Germline CDR1 is MGHRA and CDR2 is YSYEKL. Deletions cut 4 bases from V and 2 bases from J, with 12 bases between. The CDR3 protein is CASSPWGEAGNTIYF. The CDR3 DNA reads as TGCGCCAGCAGCCCTTGGGGCGAGGCTGGAAACACCATATATTTT.

This chain connects TRBV5-1 to TRBJ2-3; 8 bases are shared with TRBD2. Germline V gene sequence: CDR1 SGHRS, CDR2 YFSETQ. This CDR3 contains 15 residues. Germline trimming cut 5 bases from V and 5 bases from J; bases unmatched to any gene: 10. The CDR3 loop is CASRREGYVRDTQYF. The DNA for the CDR3 is TGCGCCAGCAGACGGGAGGGCTATGTAAGAGATACGCAGTATTTT.

V usage is TRBV4-1 and J usage is TRBJ1-2; the D gene is possibly TRBD1 (6 bases). This CDR3 comprises 14 residues. Germline V gene lookup returns CDR1 MGHRA and CDR2 YSYEKL. The ends were cut back, 4 bases at V and 0 bases at J, with 9 bases in the middle. CDR3 bases: TGCGCCAGCAGCCTCACAGGGACTAACTATGGCTACACCTTC. Protein product: CASSLTGTNYGYTF.

The chain has TRBV2 and TRBJ1-5, with a tentative D call TRBD1 (5 bases). Germline values: CDR1 SNHLY, CDR2 FYNNEI. V was trimmed by 1 base and J by 10 bases, leaving 14 bases between them. The length of the CDR3 is 14 residues. CDR3 bases: TGTGCCAGCAGTGAAGGGTCAGGGCTGGGACCCCAGCATTTT. Translating it yields CASSEGSGLGPQHF.

The V gene is TRBV29-1, the J gene TRBJ2-5; TRBD2 aligns across 11 bases. V lost 6 bases to trimming and J lost 4 bases; unmatched junction nucleotides: 10. CDR3 length equals 15 residues. Per the germline V gene, CDR1 is SQVTM and CDR2 is ANQGSEA. DNA of the CDR3: TGCAGCGTAGCATTAGCGGGGGGGCTGAGAGAGACCCAGTACTTC. This translates into CSVALAGGLRETQYF.

The chain uses TRBV19 and TRBJ1-1, with D possibly matching TRBD1 (5 bases). Trimming took 2 bases from V and 2 from J, leaving 15 bases between them. The germline gives CDR1 LNHDA, CDR2 SQIVND (reference sequence). CDR3 length equals 16 residues. In nucleotides, the CDR3 is TGTGCCAGTAGTATACGCGTTGACAGTTTCAACACTGAAGCTTTCTTT. This codes for CASSIRVDSFNTEAFF.

This clone was found many times. The chain employs TRBV19 and TRBJ1-1, with 10 positions matching TRBD1. Germline CDR1 reads LNHDA; CDR2 reads SQIVND (reference sequence). CDR3 size: 15 residues. V was clipped by 6 bases and J by 4 bases; unmatched bases: 8. CDR3 nucleotides: TGTGCCAGTAGCTTCTCCGGGACAGGGGTCACTGAAGCTTTCTTT. It translates to CASSFSGTGVTEAFF.

The rearrangement joins TRBV20-1 to TRBJ1-1, with D unclear. The CDR3 runs to 11 residues. The V end was cut by 7 bases, the J end by 7 bases, with 13 bases between. The germline gives CDR1 DFQATT, CDR2 SNEGSKA (reference sequence). The CDR3 DNA reads as TGCAGTGTTCCAGGCCAGAATGAAGCTTTCTTT. It codes for CSVPGQNEAFF.

The genes are TRBV2 and TRBJ1-2; D remains unclear. The CDR3 contains 13 residues. Trimming removed 4 bases at V and 2 bases at J, with 8 bases between. Germline V gives CDR1 SNHLY, CDR2 FYNNEI. The CDR3 protein is CASSGHTNYGYTF. In DNA, the CDR3 is TGTGCCAGCAGTGGACACACGAACTATGGCTACACCTTC. The whole variable domain, filled in from reference TRBV2 and TRBJ1-2, reads EPEVTQTPSHQVTQMGQEVILRCVPISNHLYFYWYRQILGQKVEFLVSFYNNEISEKSEIFDDQFSVERPDGSNFTLKIRSTKLEDSAMYFCASSGHTNYGYTFGSGTRLTVV.